This T cell receptor (beta chain) was observed in a study of blood T cells in healthy people across ages. The CDR3 runs to 15 residues. The germline CDR1 and CDR2 sequences are PRHDT and FYEKMQ (reference sequence). Trimming stripped 5 bases from V and 1 base from J, with 11 bases between. With a J-beta primer mix and a sample-barcoded 5' primer, a second PCR ran roughly 7 to 11 cycles. Every cDNA molecule bore a tag from a template-switch adaptor containing 12 random nucleotides. TCRdb fed the 5' RACE reads into MiXCR, producing one record per CDR3 protein. The sample includes fewer than 1 million distinct CDR3 sequences, approximately 48% of them seen just once.

This TCR derives from a man in his 60s in good health. The material sequenced was blood. The genes are TRBV13 and TRBJ2-2; D is possibly TRBD1 (5 bases). DNA for the CDR3: TGTGCCAGCAGCACTAAAGGGGTGAACACCGGGGAGCTGTTTTTT. Translating gives CASSTKGVNTGELFF.